The clone carrying this T cell receptor (beta chain) was counted many times. The antigen is not known. The sample is drawn from a study of T cell repertoires in cytomegalovirus infection. Study as a whole: It was the public TCR beta signatures that indicated both CMV infection and matching HLA type. Study-wide findings and caveats: Pooled public TCR beta family frequency picked out CMV carriers with the relevant HLA. What dominated the ex vivo response were HLA-C-restricted CMV-specific TCR beta clonotypes.

TCRdb itself ran the reads through MiXCR, one entry per CDR3 protein. The sample records around 490,000 distinct CDR3 sequences, less than 30% being singletons. V was cut by 1 base and J by 2 bases, with 9 bases left in between. CDR3 size: 14 residues. The germline V gene has CDR1 SGHTA and CDR2 FQGNSA. The J gene is TRBJ2-7, the V gene TRBV7-2; maybe TRBD2 (5 bases). The TCR comes from a human donor in good health (CMV status not recorded). Some clones in this sample may be carry-over from other donors' samples. The specimen sequenced was PBMCs. The CDR3 sequence is CASSLGLATYEQYV. Written as DNA, the CDR3 is TGTGCCAGCAGCTTAGGGCTAGCCACCTACGAGCAGTACGTC.